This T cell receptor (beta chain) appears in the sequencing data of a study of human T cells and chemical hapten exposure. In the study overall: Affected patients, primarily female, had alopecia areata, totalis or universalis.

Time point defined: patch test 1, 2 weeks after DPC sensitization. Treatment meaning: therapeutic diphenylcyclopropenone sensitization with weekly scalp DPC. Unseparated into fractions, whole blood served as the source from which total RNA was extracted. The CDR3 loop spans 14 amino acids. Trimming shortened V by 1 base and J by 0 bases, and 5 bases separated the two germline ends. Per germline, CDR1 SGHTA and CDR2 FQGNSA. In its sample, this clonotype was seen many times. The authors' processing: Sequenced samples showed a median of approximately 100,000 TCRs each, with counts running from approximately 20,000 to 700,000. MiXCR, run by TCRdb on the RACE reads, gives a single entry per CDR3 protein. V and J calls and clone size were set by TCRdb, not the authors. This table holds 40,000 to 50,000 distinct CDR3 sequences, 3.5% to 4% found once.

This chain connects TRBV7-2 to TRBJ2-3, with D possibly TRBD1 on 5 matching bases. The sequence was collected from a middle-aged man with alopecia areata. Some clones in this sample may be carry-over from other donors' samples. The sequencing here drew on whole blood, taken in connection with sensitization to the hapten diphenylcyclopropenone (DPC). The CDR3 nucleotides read TGTGCCAGCAGCTTAGACAGGAGCACAGATACGCAGTATTTT. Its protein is CASSLDRSTDTQYF.